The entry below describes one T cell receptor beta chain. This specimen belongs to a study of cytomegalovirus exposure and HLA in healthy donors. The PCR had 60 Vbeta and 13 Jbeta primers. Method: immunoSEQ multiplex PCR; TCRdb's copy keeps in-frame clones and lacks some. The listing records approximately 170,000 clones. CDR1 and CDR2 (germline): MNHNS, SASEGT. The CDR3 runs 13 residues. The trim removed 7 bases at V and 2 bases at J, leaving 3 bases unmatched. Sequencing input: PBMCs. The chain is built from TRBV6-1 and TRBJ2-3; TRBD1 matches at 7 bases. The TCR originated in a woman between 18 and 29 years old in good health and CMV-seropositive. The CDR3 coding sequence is TGTGCCAGCAAGGACAGGTCCACAGATACGCAGTATTTT. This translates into CASKDRSTDTQYF.